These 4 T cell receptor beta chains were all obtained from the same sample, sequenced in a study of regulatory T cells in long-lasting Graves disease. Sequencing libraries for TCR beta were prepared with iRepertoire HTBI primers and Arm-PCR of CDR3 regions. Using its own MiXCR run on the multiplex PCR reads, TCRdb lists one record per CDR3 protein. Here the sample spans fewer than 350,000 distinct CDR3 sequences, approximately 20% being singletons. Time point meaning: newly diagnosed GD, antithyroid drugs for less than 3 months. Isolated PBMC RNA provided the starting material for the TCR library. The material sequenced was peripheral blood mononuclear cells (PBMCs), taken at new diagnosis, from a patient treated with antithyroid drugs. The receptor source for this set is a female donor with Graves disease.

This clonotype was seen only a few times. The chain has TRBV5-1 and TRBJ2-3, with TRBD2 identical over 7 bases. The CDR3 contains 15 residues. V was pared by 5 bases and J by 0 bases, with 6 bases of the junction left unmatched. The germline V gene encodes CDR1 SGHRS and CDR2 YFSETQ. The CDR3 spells CASSSGPGSTDTQYF. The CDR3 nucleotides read TGCGCCAGCAGTAGCGGGCCGGGAAGCACAGATACGCAGTATTTT.

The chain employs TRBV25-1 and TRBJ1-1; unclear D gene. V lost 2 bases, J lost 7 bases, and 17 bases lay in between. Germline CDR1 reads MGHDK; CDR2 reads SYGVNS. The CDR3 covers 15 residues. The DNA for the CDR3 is TGTGCCAGCAGTGAAGCCAGCCTTTGGGCTAATGAAGCTTTCTTT. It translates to CASSEASLWANEAFF.

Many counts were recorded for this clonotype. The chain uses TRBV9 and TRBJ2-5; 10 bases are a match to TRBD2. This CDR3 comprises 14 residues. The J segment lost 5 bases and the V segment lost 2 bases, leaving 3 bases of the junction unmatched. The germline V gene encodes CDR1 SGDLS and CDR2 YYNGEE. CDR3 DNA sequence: TGTGCCAGCAGCGTGTATAGCGGGAGGGAGACCCAGTACTTC. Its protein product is CASSVYSGRETQYF.

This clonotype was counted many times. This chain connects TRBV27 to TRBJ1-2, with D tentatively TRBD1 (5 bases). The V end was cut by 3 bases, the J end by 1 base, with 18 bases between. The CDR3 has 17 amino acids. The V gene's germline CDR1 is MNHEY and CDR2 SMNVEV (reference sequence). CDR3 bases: TGTGCCAGCAGTTTCTCGGGACGGACGACAATTAACTATGGCTACACCTTC. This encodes CASSFSGRTTINYGYTF.